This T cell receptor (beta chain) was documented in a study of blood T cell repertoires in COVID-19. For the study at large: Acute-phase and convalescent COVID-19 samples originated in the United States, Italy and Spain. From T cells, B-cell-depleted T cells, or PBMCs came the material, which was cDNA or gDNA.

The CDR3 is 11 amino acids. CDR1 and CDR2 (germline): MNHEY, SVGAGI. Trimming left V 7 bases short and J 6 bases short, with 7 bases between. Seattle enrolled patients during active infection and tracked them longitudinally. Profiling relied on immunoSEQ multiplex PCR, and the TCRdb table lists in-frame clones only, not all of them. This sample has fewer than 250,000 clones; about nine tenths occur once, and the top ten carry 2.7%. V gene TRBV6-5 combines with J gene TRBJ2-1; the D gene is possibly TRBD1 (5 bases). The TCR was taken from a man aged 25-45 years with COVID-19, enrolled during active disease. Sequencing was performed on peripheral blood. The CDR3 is CASKGPNEQFF. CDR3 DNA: TGTGCCAGCAAGGGGCCCAATGAGCAGTTCTTC.